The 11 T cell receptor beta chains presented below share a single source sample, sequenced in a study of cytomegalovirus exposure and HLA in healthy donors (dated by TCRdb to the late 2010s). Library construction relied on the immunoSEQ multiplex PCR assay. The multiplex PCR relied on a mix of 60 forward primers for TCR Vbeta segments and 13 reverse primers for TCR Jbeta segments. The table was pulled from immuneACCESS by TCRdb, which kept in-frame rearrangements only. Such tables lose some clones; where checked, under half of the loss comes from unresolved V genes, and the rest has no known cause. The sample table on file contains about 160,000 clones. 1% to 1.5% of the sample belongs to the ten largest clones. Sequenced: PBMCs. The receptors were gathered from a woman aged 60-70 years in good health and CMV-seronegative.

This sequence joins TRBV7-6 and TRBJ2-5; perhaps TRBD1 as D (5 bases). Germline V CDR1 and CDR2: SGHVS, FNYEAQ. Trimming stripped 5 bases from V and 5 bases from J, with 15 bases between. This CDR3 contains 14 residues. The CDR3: CASSPSTGGETQYF. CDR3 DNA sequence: TGTGCCAGCAGCCCGTCAACAGGTGGGGAGACCCAGTACTTC.

The CDR3 DNA sequence: TGTGCCAGCAGCCCCTTTACCGGAGGGCTCTACGAGCAGTACTTC. This codes for CASSPFTGGLYEQYF. This chain uses TRBV2 with TRBJ2-7; tentative D call: TRBD2 (6 bases). The length of the CDR3 is 15 residues. CDR1 and CDR2 (germline): SNHLY, FYNNEI. Trimming removed 6 bases from V and 3 bases from J, with 18 bases in between.

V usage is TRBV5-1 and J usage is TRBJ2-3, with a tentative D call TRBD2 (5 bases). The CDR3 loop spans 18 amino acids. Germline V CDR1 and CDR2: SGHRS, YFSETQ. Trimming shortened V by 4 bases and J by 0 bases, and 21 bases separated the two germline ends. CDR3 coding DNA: TGCGCCAGCAGCCGGCAAGGAGGTTGGGGAGAGAGCACAGATACGCAGTATTTT. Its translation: CASSRQGGWGESTDTQYF.

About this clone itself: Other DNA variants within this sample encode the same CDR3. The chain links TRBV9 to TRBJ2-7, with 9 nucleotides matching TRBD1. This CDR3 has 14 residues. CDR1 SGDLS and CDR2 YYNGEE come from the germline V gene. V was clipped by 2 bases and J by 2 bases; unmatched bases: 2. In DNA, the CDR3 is TGTGCCAGCAGCGTGGGACAGGGAGCCTACGAGCAGTACTTC. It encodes CASSVGQGAYEQYF.

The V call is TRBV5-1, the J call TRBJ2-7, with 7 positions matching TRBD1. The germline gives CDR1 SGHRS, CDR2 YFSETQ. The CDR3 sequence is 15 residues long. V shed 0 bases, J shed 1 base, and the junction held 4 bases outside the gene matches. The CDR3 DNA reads TGCGCCAGCAGCTTGGTTGGGACAGATTCCTACGAGCAGTACTTC. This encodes CASSLVGTDSYEQYF.

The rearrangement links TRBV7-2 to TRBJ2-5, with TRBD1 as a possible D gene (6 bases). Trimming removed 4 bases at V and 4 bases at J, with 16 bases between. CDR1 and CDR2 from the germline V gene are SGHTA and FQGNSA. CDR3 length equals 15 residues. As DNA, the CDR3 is TGTGCCAGCAGCTCTCGACAGGTACGGGGAGAGACCCAGTACTTC. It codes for CASSSRQVRGETQYF.

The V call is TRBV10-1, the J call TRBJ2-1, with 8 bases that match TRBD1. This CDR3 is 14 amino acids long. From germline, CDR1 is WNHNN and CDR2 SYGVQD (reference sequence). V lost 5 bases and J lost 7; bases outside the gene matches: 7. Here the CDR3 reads CASSRSGGKNEQFF. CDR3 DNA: TGCGCCAGCAGTAGATCAGGGGGCAAGAATGAGCAGTTCTTC.

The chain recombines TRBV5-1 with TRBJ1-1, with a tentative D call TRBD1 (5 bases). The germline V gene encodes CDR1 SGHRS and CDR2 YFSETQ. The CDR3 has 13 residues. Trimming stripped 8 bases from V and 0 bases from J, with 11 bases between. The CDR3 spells CASRQGLNTEAFF. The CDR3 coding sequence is TGCGCCAGTCGTCAGGGATTGAACACTGAAGCTTTCTTT.

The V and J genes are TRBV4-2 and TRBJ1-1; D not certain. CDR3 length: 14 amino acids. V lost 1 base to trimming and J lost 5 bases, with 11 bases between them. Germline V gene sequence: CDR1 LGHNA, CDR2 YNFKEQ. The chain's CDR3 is CASSQVREVTEAFF. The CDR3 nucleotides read TGTGCCAGCAGCCAAGTCCGGGAGGTGACTGAAGCTTTCTTT.

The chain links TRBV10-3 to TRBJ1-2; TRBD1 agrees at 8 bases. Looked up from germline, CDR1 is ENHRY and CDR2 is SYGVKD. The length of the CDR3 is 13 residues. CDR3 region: CASGDRSNYGYTF. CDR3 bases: TGTGCATCCGGGGACAGGTCTAACTATGGCTACACCTTC.

CDR3 loop: CASSHFWTNNNEQFF. For the CDR3, the DNA is TGCGCCAGCAGCCATTTTTGGACAAATAACAATGAGCAGTTCTTC. The chain joins TRBV4-1 to TRBJ2-1, with a possible D match to TRBD1 (5 bases). The V gene lost 3 bases and the J gene lost 5 bases, with 14 bases spanning the gap. From germline, CDR1 is MGHRA and CDR2 YSYEKL. The CDR3 runs 15 residues.